This TCR beta chain stems from a study of blood T cell repertoires in COVID-19. Study-level information: Samples representing acute and convalescent COVID-19 were sourced from the United States, Italy and Spain. Nucleic acid was either cDNA or gDNA, and it came from T cells, B-cell-depleted T cells, or PBMCs.

The germline gives CDR1 SGHRS, CDR2 YFSETQ. This CDR3 contains 15 residues. Trimming shortened V by 0 bases and J by 8 bases, and 15 bases separated the two germline ends. In the authors' methods: Reference gene primer amplification in the assay estimated nucleated cell counts. The assay was immunoSEQ multiplex PCR, and TCRdb's table has in-frame clones only and misses some. V, J and clone size are taken as reported in that table, and D and trimming were inferred from the DNA itself. The data show about 220,000 clones, 80% to 85% seen once. The V and J genes are TRBV5-1 and TRBJ1-3; D uncertain. This TCR was sampled from a woman aged 55-70 years who had recovered from COVID-19. Sequencing used peripheral blood. CDR3 sequence (DNA): TGCGCCAGCAGCTTGGGAAGGCCGGGGTGGGACACCATATATTTT. It translates to CASSLGRPGWDTIYF.